This T cell receptor (beta chain) was recovered during a study of cytomegalovirus exposure and HLA in healthy donors. The protocol was immunoSEQ multiplex PCR, while the TCRdb copy is restricted to in-frame clones and leaves out a portion. The repertoire holds about 260,000 clones, with about 90% as singletons. The material sequenced was PBMCs. The receptor comes from a woman in her thirties in good health and CMV-seronegative.

As DNA, the CDR3 is TGTGCCAGCAGCTTAACTCTAGCGGGAGGAACCAATGAGCAGTTCTTC. Translated, it gives CASSLTLAGGTNEQFF. The chain links TRBV7-3 to TRBJ2-1, with 11 bases lining up with TRBD2. The CDR3 loop spans 16 amino acids. Germline V lookup: CDR1 SGHTA, CDR2 FQGTGA. With V trimmed by 0 bases and J by 6 bases, 4 bases remained unmatched.